Below are 16 T cell receptor beta chains sequenced from a single sample in a study of T cells in localized non-small cell lung cancer. The data were produced by immunoSEQ multiplex PCR, yet TCRdb's version contains in-frame clones alone and is incomplete. Of around 21,000 clones detected, roughly 91% appear once; the ten largest clones hold roughly 14%. Sequencing was performed on peripheral blood, taken before any cancer treatment. The receptors here all came from an older male donor with stage I lung adenocarcinoma.

The chain uses TRBV28 and TRBJ2-7; possibly TRBD2 for D (6 bases). Germline CDR1 reads MDHEN; CDR2 reads SYDVKM. Trimming pared 6 bases from V and 0 bases from J, leaving 15 bases between. The CDR3 consists of 15 residues. The CDR3 here is CASSLSGGSSYEQYF. CDR3 nucleotide sequence: TGTGCCAGCAGCCTATCTGGGGGGAGCTCCTACGAGCAGTACTTC.

This clone was counted only a few times. For the CDR3, the DNA is TGCGCCAGCAGCTTGGGAGGGTCGCGGGAGACCCAGTACTTC. Translated: CASSLGGSRETQYF. This rearrangement joins TRBV5-1 to TRBJ2-5, with D possibly TRBD2 on 5 matching bases. Germline CDR1 reads SGHRS; CDR2 reads YFSETQ. CDR3 length: 14 residues. Trimming took off 0 bases at V and 5 bases at J, with 11 bases between the two ends.

This clone occurred once. This chain connects TRBV4-1 to TRBJ2-1; no definite D call. Germline lookup yields CDR1 MGHRA and CDR2 YSYEKL. Trimming took off 0 bases at V and 8 bases at J, with 8 bases between the two ends. The CDR3 length is 13 residues. In DNA, the CDR3 is TGCGCCAGCAGCCAAGAACGCCGGGATGAGCAGTTCTTC. Translating it yields CASSQERRDEQFF.

The rearrangement links TRBV29-1 to TRBJ2-1, with 10 bases matching TRBD2. This CDR3 contains 14 residues. Germline values: CDR1 SQVTM, CDR2 ANQGSEA. With 6 bases clipped from V and 7 bases from J, the junction kept 9 bases outside the gene matches. This chain's CDR3 is CSVEISGGGNEQFF. The CDR3 nucleotides are TGCAGCGTCGAGATAAGCGGGGGGGGAAATGAGCAGTTCTTC.

V is TRBV6-5 and J is TRBJ1-2; 8 nucleotides align to TRBD1. V was pared by 5 bases and J by 6 bases, with 5 bases of the junction left unmatched. This CDR3 is 13 amino acids long. Germline CDR1 and CDR2: MNHEY and SVGAGI. CDR3 amino acids: CASSPDREHGYTF. As DNA, the CDR3 is TGTGCCAGCAGTCCGGACAGGGAACATGGCTACACCTTC.

The chain uses TRBV2 and TRBJ1-2, with D unclear. CDR3 length equals 13 residues. The V and J ends lost 5 bases and 0 bases respectively, with 7 bases between them. Germline loops: CDR1 SNHLY, CDR2 FYNNEI. The CDR3 is CASSPDSNYGYTF. The CDR3 region has the DNA TGTGCCAGCAGTCCAGACTCTAACTATGGCTACACCTTC.

The V gene is TRBV4-1, the J gene TRBJ2-3, with 10 bases lining up with TRBD2. The J segment lost 1 base and the V segment lost 3 bases, leaving 7 bases of the junction unmatched. The CDR3 length is 17 residues. Germline loops: CDR1 MGHRA, CDR2 YSYEKL. The DNA for the CDR3 is TGCGCCAGCAGCCAGAATCTAGCGGGAGAGGGCACAGATACGCAGTATTTT. It codes for CASSQNLAGEGTDTQYF.

This clone occurred once. The chain recombines TRBV28 with TRBJ1-6; D ambiguous. V lost 11 bases and J 8 bases, leaving 16 bases between the germline ends. The CDR3 covers 13 residues. The germline V gene has CDR1 MDHEN and CDR2 SYDVKM. The DNA of the CDR3 is TGTGCCGCCACCCCCCAGGCCCATTCACCCCTCCACTTT. Its protein product is CAATPQAHSPLHF. Combining the CDR3 with reference TRBV28 and TRBJ1-6 gives the whole variable domain DVKVTQSSRYLVKRTGEKVFLECVQDMDHENMFWYRQDPGLGLRLIYFSYDVKMKEKGDIPEGYSVSREKKERFSLILESASTNQTSMYLCAATPQAHSPLHFGNGTRLTVT.

The chain uses TRBV7-2 and TRBJ1-1, with 9 bases that match TRBD1. Per germline, CDR1 SGHTA and CDR2 FQGNSA. J was trimmed by 4 bases and V by 3 bases; bases with no gene match: 9. This CDR3 spans 16 amino acids. CDR3 sequence reads: CASSFHSGTGTTEAFF. The CDR3 DNA reads TGTGCCAGCAGCTTCCATTCCGGGACAGGGACCACTGAAGCTTTCTTT. Together with reference TRBV7-2 and TRBJ1-1, the CDR3 gives the full variable domain: GAGVSQSPSNKVTEKGKDVELRCDPISGHTALYWYRQSLGQGLEFLIYFQGNSAPDKSGLPSDRFSAERTGGSVSTLTIQRTQQEDSAVYLCASSFHSGTGTTEAFFGQGTRLTVV.

The sample holds a few counts of this clone. The rearrangement joins TRBV6-5 to TRBJ1-5; D ambiguous. The V end was cut by 8 bases, the J end by 4 bases, with 12 bases between. The germline gives CDR1 MNHEY, CDR2 SVGAGI. The CDR3 runs to 13 residues. Written as DNA, the CDR3 is TGTGCCAGCGCCGGAGGCCGGAATCAGCCCCAGCATTTT. Protein product: CASAGGRNQPQHF.

The chain carries TRBV21-1 and TRBJ2-1; TRBD2, the table's D call, was not compared with the DNA. TRBV21-1 is recorded as a pseudogene. The CDR3 extends over 14 amino acids. The CDR3 sequence: CASSLRRGRGGQFF. CDR3 sequence (DNA): TGTGCCAGCAGCCTGCGACGGGGGAGAGGAGGGCAGTTCTTC.

This chain joins TRBV6-5 and TRBJ2-7; no clear D. Trimming pared 2 bases from V and 3 bases from J, leaving 5 bases between. The CDR3 extends over 12 amino acids. CDR1 is MNHEY and CDR2 is SVGAGI in the germline V gene. This chain's CDR3 is CASSYTFYEQYF. The CDR3 DNA is TGTGCCAGCAGTTACACCTTCTACGAGCAGTACTTC.

The chain is built from TRBV4-1 and TRBJ2-5; TRBD2 matches at 10 bases. This CDR3 is 18 amino acids long. Losses at the gene ends were 1 base for V and 1 base for J; bases not matched to a gene: 9. CDR1 and CDR2 (germline): MGHRA, YSYEKL. Written as DNA, the CDR3 is TGCGCCAGCAGCCAAGGGACTAGCGGCCGGCCTCTCCAAGAGACCCAGTACTTC. It encodes CASSQGTSGRPLQETQYF.

This clone was found once. V is TRBV28 and J is TRBJ2-6; D not resolved. Trimming took off 6 bases at V and 0 bases at J, with 3 bases between the two ends. CDR3 size: 13 residues. Germline-derived CDR1 and CDR2 are MDHEN and SYDVKM. The CDR3 loop is CASRISGANVLTF. In DNA, the CDR3 is TGTGCCAGCAGAATCTCTGGGGCCAACGTCCTGACTTTC.

The rearrangement links TRBV27 to TRBJ2-2, with 8 bases aligning to TRBD1. V was clipped by 1 base and J by 0 bases; unmatched bases: 7. The length of the CDR3 is 18 residues. Germline V gene data show CDR1 as MNHEY and CDR2 as SMNVEV (reference sequence). The CDR3 loop reads CASSLFSDRVSNTGELFF. The DNA of the CDR3 is TGTGCCAGCAGTTTATTCTCGGACAGGGTCTCGAACACCGGGGAGCTGTTTTTT.

The genes are TRBV9 and TRBJ1-5; no definite D call. The length of the CDR3 is 14 residues. CDR1 and CDR2 from the germline V gene are SGDLS and YYNGEE. V was clipped by 0 bases and J by 4 bases, with 8 bases between them. In DNA form, the CDR3 reads TGTGCCAGCAGCGTAGACGGAACGAATCAGCCCCAGCATTTT. This encodes CASSVDGTNQPQHF.